This TCR beta chain was documented in a study of shared clonotypes between healthy human individuals. The CDR3 length is 14 residues. Germline lookup yields CDR1 SGHAT and CDR2 FQNNGV. All donors were healthy HIV-negative adults lacking recent acute infections or vaccinations. Within Nashville, Tennessee resided all donors, each a Caucasian adult. In the authors' methods: Owing to the provision of junction-only sequences devoid of quality scores by immunoSEQ, filtering differed. Generated by immunoSEQ multiplex PCR, the TCRdb table keeps only in-frame clones and is missing some. V, J and clone size reflect that table, while D and trimming were determined from the DNA. The repertoire consists of approximately 470,000 clones, with around 80% occurring once and the leading ten covering 9.5% to 15%.

The material sequenced was PBMCs. This chain connects TRBV11-2 to TRBJ2-5; TRBD2 is a possible D gene (6 bases). The DNA end favors TRBJ2-7, so the J call may be wrong. The source is a woman aged 40 to 50 in good health. Some clones in this sample may be carry-over from other donors' samples. CDR3 DNA sequence: TGTGCCAGCAGCTTAGGGCGGGGCACCTACGAGCAGTACTTC. It encodes CASSLGRGTYEQYF.